The 7 T cell receptor beta chains given below trace back to one sample, sequenced in a study of blood T cell repertoires in COVID-19. Repertoires were generated with immunoSEQ multiplex PCR, while TCRdb's copy carries only in-frame clones and drops some. The data contain around 160,000 clones, roughly 84% of them singletons. Sequencing was done on a sample of PBMCs or T cells enriched from blood (not recorded which). All receptors come from a woman between 45 and 65 years old who had been exposed to COVID-19.

This sequence joins TRBV10-2 and TRBJ1-1, with 7 bases that match TRBD1. Germline lookup yields CDR1 WSHSY and CDR2 SAAADI. This CDR3 is 14 amino acids long. The V gene end was trimmed by 2 bases and the J gene end by 1 base; junction bases not matched to a gene: 1. The CDR3 DNA reads as TGCGCCAGCAGTGAGGCAGGGGGGAACACTGAAGCTTTCTTT. Protein sequence: CASSEAGGNTEAFF.

The J gene is TRBJ2-5, the V gene TRBV24-1, with D tentatively TRBD1 (6 bases). V lost 3 bases and J lost 5, with 12 bases in between. Germline loops: CDR1 KGHDR, CDR2 SFDVKD. There are 14 residues in the CDR3. The CDR3 coding sequence is TGTGCCACCAGTGATCCAACAGGGACGGAGACCCAGTACTTC. It translates to CATSDPTGTETQYF.

The chain combines TRBV12-3 or TRBV12-4 with TRBJ1-1; no clear D. The length of the CDR3 is 13 residues. Trimming cost V 6 bases and J 4 bases, with 12 bases left between them. The chain's CDR3 is CASRAPRVTEAFF. The DNA for the CDR3 is TGTGCCAGCAGAGCCCCCCGGGTCACTGAAGCTTTCTTT.

This clone was seen only once. J is TRBJ2-6 and V is TRBV6-2 or TRBV6-3; 7 positions agree with TRBD1. After removal of 5 bases from V and 4 bases from J, the junction contained 5 bases not matched to a gene. Per germline, CDR1 MNHEY and CDR2 SVGEGT. This CDR3 has 15 amino acids. The CDR3: CASSRQGAGANVLTF. The DNA of the CDR3 is TGTGCCAGCAGTCGACAGGGAGCCGGGGCCAACGTCCTGACTTTC.

The V gene is TRBV5-1, the J gene TRBJ1-4; 8 bases are shared with TRBD1. Trimming cost V 2 bases and J 0 bases; bases outside gene matches: 3. CDR3 length equals 16 residues. Germline CDR1 reads SGHRS; CDR2 reads YFSETQ. Here the CDR3 reads CASSFGQGTTNEKLFF. DNA of the CDR3: TGCGCCAGCAGCTTCGGACAGGGTACAACTAATGAAAAACTGTTTTTT. Using reference TRBV5-1 and TRBJ1-4 for the parts outside the CDR3, the full variable domain is KAGVTQTPRYLIKTRGQQVTLSCSPISGHRSVSWYQQTPGQGLQFLFEYFSETQRNKGNFPGRFSGRQFSNSRSEMNVSTLELGDSALYLCASSFGQGTTNEKLFFGSGTQLSVL.

The V call is TRBV5-1, the J call TRBJ2-7, with a weak D call TRBD1 (6 bases). The CDR3 has 14 amino acids. The germline V gene has CDR1 SGHRS and CDR2 YFSETQ. V lost 5 bases to trimming and J lost 0 bases, with 12 bases between them. CDR3 amino acids: CASRPGHASYEQYF. DNA for the CDR3: TGCGCCAGCAGACCGGGACACGCCTCCTACGAGCAGTACTTC.

The chain carries TRBV5-1 and TRBJ1-2; D is perhaps TRBD1 (6 bases). This CDR3 spans 16 amino acids. V was pared by 3 bases and J by 4 bases, with 19 bases between. Germline V gene data show CDR1 as SGHRS and CDR2 as YFSETQ. CDR3 amino acids: CASSSGQSIQSYGYTF. CDR3 nucleotides: TGCGCCAGCAGCTCCGGACAGTCTATTCAGAGCTATGGCTACACCTTC.